A selection of T cell receptor beta chains follows, all from one sample in a study of molecular identifiers for immune sequencing clone quantification. MiXCR, run by TCRdb on the PCR reads, gives a single entry per CDR3 protein. The repertoire holds 460,000 or so distinct CDR3 sequences, with about a quarter as singletons. Sequenced sample: naive CD8+ T cells from blood, with Jurkat cell RNA spiked in. The receptors come from a human donor in good health. Some libraries in this study had Jurkat cell RNA spiked in. Each CDR3 is given with its conserved first and last residue. The D gene is left open where the match is weak. Not all rows give a size; the values are once, few, many and, for expanded clones, a class.

TRBJ2-7	few	TRBD2	TRBV30	16	CAWSPGLAGSSYEQYF	TGTGCCTGGAGTCCGGGACTAGCGGGAAGCTCCTACGAGCAGTACTTC
TRBJ1-2	.	.	TRBV5-4	12	CASSLARYGYTF	TGTGCCAGCAGCTTGGCCAGATATGGCTACACCTTC
TRBJ2-3	.	TRBD2	TRBV19	17	CAGSMFELAGSTDTQYF	TGTGCCGGTAGTATGTTCGAACTAGCGGGGAGCACAGATACGCAGTATTTT
TRBJ2-3	.	TRBD2	TRBV11-2	13	CASRGGPTDTQYF	TGCGCTAGCCGGGGGGGGCCCACAGATACGCAGTATTTT
TRBJ1-1	.	.	TRBV10-3	14	CAISDTRENTEAFF	TGTGCCATCAGTGATACCCGGGAGAACACTGAAGCTTTCTTT
TRBJ2-3	.	TRBD1	TRBV27	16	CASSMGTGPFNQPQYF	TGTGCCAGCAGTATGGGGACAGGCCCTTTCAATCAGCCCCAGTATTTT
TRBJ1-5	many	.	TRBV6-2/TRBV6-3	12	CASRDSNQPQHF	TGTGCCAGCAGAGATAGCAATCAGCCCCAGCATTTT
TRBJ2-4	.	TRBD2	TRBV14	16	CASSPREGAAKNIQYF	TGTGCCAGCAGCCCGCGGGAGGGGGCCGCCAAAAACATTCAGTACTTC
TRBJ2-7	few	.	TRBV20-1	15	CSAREVGVYAYEQYF	TGCAGTGCTAGAGAAGTGGGCGTTTACGCCTACGAGCAGTACTTC
TRBJ2-1	.	TRBD2	TRBV2	15	CARRTSGRDYNEQFF	TGTGCCAGGAGGACTAGCGGGAGGGATTACAATGAGCAGTTCTTC
TRBJ1-1	many	.	TRBV5-5	14	CASSPPGQDTEAFF	TGTGCCAGCAGCCCACCTGGGCAGGACACTGAAGCTTTCTTT
TRBJ2-7	.	TRBD2	TRBV2	18	CASSDEELAGPISYEQYF	TGTGCCAGCAGTGATGAGGAGTTAGCGGGACCAATTTCCTACGAGCAGTACTTC
TRBJ1-6	.	.	TRBV11-2	17	CASRSIGTGIYNSPLHF	TGTGCCAGCAGGTCCATAGGAACAGGGATTTATAATTCACCCCTCCACTTT
TRBJ2-2	.	TRBD2	TRBV20-1	16	CSTRDRREEGTGELVF	TGCAGTACTAGAGATAGGCGGGAGGAGGGGACCGGGGAGCTGGTTTTT
TRBJ2-2	.	TRBD2	TRBV7-9	16	CASSFALAGVTGELFF	TGTGCCAGCAGCTTTGCACTAGCGGGAGTCACCGGGGAGCTGTTTTTT
TRBJ1-5	.	.	TRBV19	15	CASSIYGHRRQPQHF	TGTGCCAGTAGTATATACGGACACCGACGGCAGCCCCAGCATTTT